These T cell receptor beta chains were read from a single sample in a study of T-cell memory formation after mild COVID-19. Using its own MiXCR run on the 5' RACE reads, TCRdb lists one record per CDR3 protein. The data hold 95,000 to 120,000 distinct CDR3 sequences, with roughly a sixth observed a single time. The sequenced material came from PBMCs or a T cell subset sorted from them (not recorded which). Receptors were obtained from a man aged 18 to 29 who had mild COVID-19 (a few samples of this study predate the infection). Cell type and time point are not known. Each CDR3 is given with its conserved first and last residue. The order of the fields is V gene, D gene, J gene, clone size, CDR3 DNA, CDR3 protein. The D gene is left open where the match is weak. Only part of the rows carry a size: once, few, many, or a class if the clone is expanded.

TRBV3-1	TRBD2	TRBJ2-1	few	TGTGCCAGCAGCCAAGAAGTAGCGGGGGCCGCGCAGTTCTTC	CASSQEVAGAAQFF
TRBV18	TRBD2	TRBJ2-7	NA	TGTGCCAGCTCACCGTCGGGAGGAAGTCTTTACGAGCAGTACTTC	CASSPSGGSLYEQYF
TRBV5-1	TRBD2	TRBJ2-3	few	TGCGCCAGCAGCGCGGGACTAGCGGACAACACAGATACGCAGTATTTT	CASSAGLADNTDTQYF
TRBV7-8	NA	TRBJ1-1	NA	TGTGCCAGCAGCTTGGACCCCATGGGTACTGAAGCTTTCTTT	CASSLDPMGTEAFF
TRBV6-2/TRBV6-3	NA	TRBJ1-4	few	TGTGCCAGCAGTCCACCCCGGGGCCTCAATGAAAAACTGTTTTTT	CASSPPRGLNEKLFF
TRBV20-1	NA	TRBJ2-5	few	TGCAGTGCTAGCCCGCGAGGGGGAGAGACCCAGTACTTC	CSASPRGGETQYF
TRBV7-6	TRBD2	TRBJ2-1	NA	TGTGCCAGCAGCTTAGGGGGACTAGCGGGGGACAATGAGCAGTTCTTC	CASSLGGLAGDNEQFF
TRBV5-1	TRBD1	TRBJ1-2	few	TGCGCCAGCAGCTGGGACAGGGCCGATGGCTACACCTTC	CASSWDRADGYTF
TRBV7-2	NA	TRBJ1-6	NA	TGTGCCAGCAGCTCCCGCAGCAGGGCACCCCTCCACTTT	CASSSRSRAPLHF
TRBV7-2	TRBD2	TRBJ2-3	few	TGTGCCAGCAGCTACCGGGGGGGCACAGATACGCAGTATTTT	CASSYRGGTDTQYF
TRBV2	TRBD1	TRBJ1-2	NA	TGTGCCAGCAGTCCGGGACAGGGGGTCTACACCTTC	CASSPGQGVYTF
TRBV7-2	TRBD1	TRBJ2-7	NA	TGTGCCAGCAGGCTGGACAGGGGTCCGTACGAGCAGTACTTC	CASRLDRGPYEQYF
TRBV7-9	NA	TRBJ2-3	many	TGTGCCAGCAGCTGGGGGCCCAATACGCAGTATTTT	CASSWGPNTQYF
TRBV5-1	NA	TRBJ2-5	few	TGCGCCAGCACCCCGGCGTCCCAAGAGACCCAGTACTTC	CASTPASQETQYF
TRBV7-9	NA	TRBJ2-1	few	TGTGCCAGCAGCCAGGACACCTCCTACAATGAGCAGTTCTTC	CASSQDTSYNEQFF
TRBV29-1	NA	TRBJ1-1	few	TGCAGCGTTGAGCACGGAGCTTTCTTT	CSVEHGAFF